This TCR beta chain emerged from a study of identical twins. Unique molecular identifiers were in the cDNA, with template-switch universal primer binding. TCRdb reprocessed the 5' RACE reads with MiXCR, giving one entry per CDR3 protein. This sample has 350,000 to 450,000 distinct CDR3 sequences, with less than 20% found just once. Looked up from germline, CDR1 is GTSNPN and CDR2 is SVGIG (reference sequence). The ends were cut back, 3 bases at V and 7 bases at J, with 16 bases in the middle. This CDR3 has 14 residues. Sequencing was carried out using naive T cells sorted from blood. The receptor's source is a man aged 50 or older in good health. The J gene is TRBJ2-1, the V gene TRBV30; D might be TRBD1 (6 bases). CDR3 amino acids: CAWRTTGSWNEQFF. The CDR3 DNA reads as TGTGCCTGGAGGACCACAGGGTCCTGGAATGAGCAGTTCTTC.